The rows below give T cell receptor beta chains drawn from one sample of a study of shared clonotypes between healthy human individuals. Libraries were prepared by immunoSEQ multiplex PCR; TCRdb keeps only in-frame clonotypes and omits some of them. There are 2 million to 2.5 million clones in the sample; 90% to 95% occur only once, and 1.5% to 2% lies in the top ten. Sequenced input: naive CD8+ T cells from PBMCs. The receptor set was obtained from a man between 18 and 35 years old in good health. Some clones in this sample may be carry-over from other donors' samples. Both conserved end residues are part of each CDR3. The D gene is left open where the match is weak. A clone size is listed for some rows: how often the clone was seen (once, few, many), or a class if it is expanded.

>-|TRBJ2-3|-|TRBV7-2
TGTGCCAGCAGCCTTCCTCAGGCGGGATCCACAGATACGCAGTATTTT
CASSLPQAGSTDTQYF
>-|TRBJ2-7|-|TRBV9
TGTGCCAGCTCCGGCGAGGGAATCTACGAGCAGTACTTC
CASSGEGIYEQYF
>-|TRBJ1-1|-|TRBV28
TGTGCCAGCAGTTTCAAGCTACTGGGGACTGAAGCTTTCTTT
CASSFKLLGTEAFF
>-|TRBJ2-3|-|TRBV28
TGTGCCAGCAGAGGAAACACAGATACGCAGTATTTT
CASRGNTDTQYF
>-|TRBJ1-2|-|TRBV7-9
TGTGCCAGCAGCTTAATATCTAAAGGAGGGCCTGCGGGCTACACCTTC
CASSLISKGGPAGYTF
>-|TRBJ2-7|TRBD1|TRBV19
TGTGCCAGTAGTATCAGACAGGGAGACTACGAGCAGTACTTC
CASSIRQGDYEQYF
>few|TRBJ1-1|-|TRBV30
TGTGCCTGGAGTGTAGGGGGTAACACTGAAGCTTTCTTT
CAWSVGGNTEAFF
>-|TRBJ1-2|-|TRBV29-1
TGCAGCGTACTTCAGGTCCGGAAAGACTACACCTTC
CSVLQVRKDYTF
>-|TRBJ2-7|-|TRBV4-1
TGCGCCAGCAGCCCCGGGGCTGTGTACGAGCAGTACTTC
CASSPGAVYEQYF
>-|TRBJ2-1|TRBD2|TRBV9
TGTGCCAGCAGCCGACGTGGGGGACTAGCGGACAATGAGCAGTTCTTC
CASSRRGGLADNEQFF
>once|TRBJ1-2|-|TRBV5-4
TGTGCCAGCAGCTTAAAGCGGGAGAATAACTATGGCTACACCTTC
CASSLKRENNYGYTF
>-|TRBJ2-7|-|TRBV27
TGTGCCAGCAGTTATCAGGCGTTCGACTCCTACGAGCAGTACTTC
CASSYQAFDSYEQYF
>-|TRBJ2-7|-|TRBV29-1
TGCAGCGTTACAACGTACGAGCAGTACTTC
CSVTTYEQYF
>-|TRBJ1-1|-|TRBV6-5
TGTGCCAGCAGCGCCGAACGATACTCCCCCACTGAAGCTTTCTTT
CASSAERYSPTEAFF
>-|TRBJ2-6|-|TRBV28
TGTGCCAGCAGTTTAAGATACTCTGGGGCCAACGTCCTGACTTTC
CASSLRYSGANVLTF
>-|TRBJ1-2|-|TRBV23-1
TGCGCCAGCAGAACGGCCTATGGCTACACCTTC
CASRTAYGYTF
>-|TRBJ1-1|TRBD1|TRBV5-7
TGTGCCAGCAGAGGGGGCGCAAACACTGAAGCTTTCTTT
CASRGGANTEAFF
>once|TRBJ1-3|-|TRBV30
TGTGCCTGGACCCTCAGGGGAGCTGGAAACACCATATATTTT
CAWTLRGAGNTIYF
>-|TRBJ1-1|-|TRBV11-3
TGTGCCAGCAGCTTAGGGGGGATCGCTGAAGCTTTCTTT
CASSLGGIAEAFF
>-|TRBJ2-3|-|TRBV27
TGTGCCAGCAGTTTATATGCCGGAAACACAGATACGCAGTATTTT
CASSLYAGNTDTQYF